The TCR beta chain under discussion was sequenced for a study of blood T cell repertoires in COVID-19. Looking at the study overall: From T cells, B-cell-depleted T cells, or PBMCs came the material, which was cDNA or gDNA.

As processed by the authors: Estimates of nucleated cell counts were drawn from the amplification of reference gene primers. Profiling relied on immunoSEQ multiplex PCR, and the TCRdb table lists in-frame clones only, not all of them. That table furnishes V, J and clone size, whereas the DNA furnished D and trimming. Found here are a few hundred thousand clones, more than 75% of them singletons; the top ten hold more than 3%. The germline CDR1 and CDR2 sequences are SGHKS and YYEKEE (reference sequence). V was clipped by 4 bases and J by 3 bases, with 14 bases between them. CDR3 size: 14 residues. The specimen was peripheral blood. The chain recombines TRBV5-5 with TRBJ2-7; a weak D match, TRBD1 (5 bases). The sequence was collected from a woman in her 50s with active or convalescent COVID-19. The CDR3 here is CASSVEQEYYEQYF. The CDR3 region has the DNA TGTGCCAGCAGCGTCGAACAGGAGTACTACGAGCAGTACTTC.